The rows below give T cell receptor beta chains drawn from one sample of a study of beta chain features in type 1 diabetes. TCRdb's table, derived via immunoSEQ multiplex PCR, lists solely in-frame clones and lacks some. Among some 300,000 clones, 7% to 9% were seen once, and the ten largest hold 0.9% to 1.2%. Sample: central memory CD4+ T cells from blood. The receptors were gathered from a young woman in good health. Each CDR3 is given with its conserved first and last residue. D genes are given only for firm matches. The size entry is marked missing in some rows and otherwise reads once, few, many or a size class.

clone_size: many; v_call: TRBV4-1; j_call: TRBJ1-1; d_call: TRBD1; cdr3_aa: CASSPQGYKGTEAFF; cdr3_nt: TGCGCCAGCAGCCCACAGGGGTATAAGGGCACTGAAGCTTTCTTT
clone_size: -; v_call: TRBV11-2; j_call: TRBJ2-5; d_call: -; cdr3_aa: CASSRRQARVETQYF; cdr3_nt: TGTGCCAGCAGCCGACGACAGGCAAGGGTAGAGACCCAGTACTTC
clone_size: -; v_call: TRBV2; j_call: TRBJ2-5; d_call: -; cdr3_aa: CASSKTDYQETQYF; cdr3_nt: TGTGCCAGCAGCAAAACGGACTATCAAGAGACCCAGTACTTC
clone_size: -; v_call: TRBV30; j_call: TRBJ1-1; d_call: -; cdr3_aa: CARTSGGSGTEAFF; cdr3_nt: TGTGCCCGTACCTCCGGGGGGTCGGGCACTGAAGCTTTCTTT
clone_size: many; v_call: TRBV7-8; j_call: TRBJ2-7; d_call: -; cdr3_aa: CASSLGHSSYEQYF; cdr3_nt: TGTGCCAGCAGCTTAGGACACAGCTCCTACGAGCAGTACTTC
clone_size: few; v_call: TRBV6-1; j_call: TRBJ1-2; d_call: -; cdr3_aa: CASSEAGDGRSYGYTF; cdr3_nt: TGTGCCAGCAGTGAAGCTGGGGACGGTCGGTCCTATGGCTACACCTTC
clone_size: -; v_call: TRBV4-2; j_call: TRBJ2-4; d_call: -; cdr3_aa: CASSDPSSGAKNIQYF; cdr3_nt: TGTGCCAGCAGCGATCCTTCCTCTGGTGCCAAAAACATTCAGTACTTC
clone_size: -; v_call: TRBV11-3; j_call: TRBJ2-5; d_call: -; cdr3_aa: CASTPGQYQETQYF; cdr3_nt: TGTGCCAGCACCCCGGGGCAGTACCAAGAGACCCAGTACTTC
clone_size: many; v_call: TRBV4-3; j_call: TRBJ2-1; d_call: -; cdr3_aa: CASSQDQGQLINEQFF; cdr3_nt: TGCGCCAGCAGCCAAGATCAAGGCCAGTTAATCAATGAGCAGTTCTTC
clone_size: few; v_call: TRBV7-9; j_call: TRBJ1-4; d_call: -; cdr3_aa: CASSLVYNEKLFF; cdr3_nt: TGTGCCAGCAGCTTGGTCTACAATGAAAAACTGTTTTTT
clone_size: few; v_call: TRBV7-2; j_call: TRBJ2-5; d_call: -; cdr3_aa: CASSPRGAGSRVTQYF; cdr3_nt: TGTGCCAGCAGCCCCCGGGGGGCGGGGTCCCGGGTGACCCAGTACTTC
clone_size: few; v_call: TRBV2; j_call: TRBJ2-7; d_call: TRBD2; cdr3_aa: CASSGGTSGYEQYF; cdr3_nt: TGTGCCAGCAGTGGCGGGACTAGCGGCTACGAGCAGTACTTC
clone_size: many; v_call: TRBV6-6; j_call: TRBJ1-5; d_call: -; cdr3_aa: CASTLEWAQPQHF; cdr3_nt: TGTGCCAGCACCCTCGAGTGGGCCCAGCCCCAGCATTTT
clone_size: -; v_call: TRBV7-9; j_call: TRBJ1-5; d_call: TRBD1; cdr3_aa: CASSLGVDRVYQPQHF; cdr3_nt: TGTGCCAGCAGCTTAGGGGTGGACAGGGTCTACCAGCCCCAGCATTTT
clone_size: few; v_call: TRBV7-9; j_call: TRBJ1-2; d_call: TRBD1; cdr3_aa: CASSYAQGARGYTF; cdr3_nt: TGTGCCAGCAGTTACGCCCAGGGGGCTCGGGGCTACACCTTC
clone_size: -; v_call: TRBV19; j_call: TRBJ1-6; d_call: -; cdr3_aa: CASSDRQARNSPLHF; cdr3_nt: TGTGCCAGTAGCGATAGACAGGCCCGAAATTCACCCCTCCACTTT
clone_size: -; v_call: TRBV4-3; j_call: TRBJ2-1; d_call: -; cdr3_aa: CASSQAYGYNEQFF; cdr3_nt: TGCGCCAGCAGCCAAGCGTATGGATACAATGAGCAGTTCTTC
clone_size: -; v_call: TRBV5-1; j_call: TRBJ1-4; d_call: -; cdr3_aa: CASSLGSGEKLFF; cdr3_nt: TGCGCCAGCAGCTTGGGGTCCGGTGAAAAACTGTTTTTT
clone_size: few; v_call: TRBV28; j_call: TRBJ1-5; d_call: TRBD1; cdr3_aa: CASKGGQGSQPQHF; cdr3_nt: TGTGCCAGCAAGGGGGGACAGGGGAGCCAGCCCCAGCATTTT
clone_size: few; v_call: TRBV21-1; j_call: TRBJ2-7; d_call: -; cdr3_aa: CASSKGGKAGGYEQYF; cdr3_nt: TGTGCCAGCAGCAAGGGAGGAAAGGCGGGAGGATACGAGCAGTACTTC
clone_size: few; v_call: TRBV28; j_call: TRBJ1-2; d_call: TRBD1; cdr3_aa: CASSLFKGTGYGYTF; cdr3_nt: TGTGCCAGCAGTTTATTCAAGGGGACAGGCTATGGCTACACCTTC
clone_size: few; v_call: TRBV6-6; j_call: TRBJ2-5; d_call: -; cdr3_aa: CASRGTGETQYF; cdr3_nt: TGTGCCAGCAGAGGCACCGGAGAGACCCAGTACTTC
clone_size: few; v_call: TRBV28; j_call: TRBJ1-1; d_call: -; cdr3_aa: CASRTSQGNTEAFF; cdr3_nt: TGTGCCAGCAGGACTTCACAGGGAAACACTGAAGCTTTCTTT
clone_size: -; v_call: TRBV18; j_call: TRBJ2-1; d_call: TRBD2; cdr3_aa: CASSPERGSLNEQFF; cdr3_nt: TGTGCCAGCTCACCGGAGCGGGGGTCCCTCAATGAGCAGTTCTTC
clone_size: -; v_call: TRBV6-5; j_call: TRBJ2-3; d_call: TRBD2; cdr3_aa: CASSVERESDTQYF; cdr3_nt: TGTGCCAGCAGTGTTGAGCGGGAGTCAGATACGCAGTATTTT
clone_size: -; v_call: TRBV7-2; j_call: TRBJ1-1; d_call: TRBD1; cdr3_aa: CASSLSTGVTEAFF; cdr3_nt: TGTGCCAGCAGCTTAAGCACAGGGGTCACTGAAGCTTTCTTT
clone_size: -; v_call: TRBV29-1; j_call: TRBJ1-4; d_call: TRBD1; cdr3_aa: CSVQGHPNEKLFF; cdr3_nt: TGCAGCGTACAGGGGCACCCTAATGAAAAACTGTTTTTT
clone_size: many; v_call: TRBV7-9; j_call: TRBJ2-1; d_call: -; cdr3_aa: CASSPGTPYNEQFF; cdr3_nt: TGTGCCAGCAGCCCTGGGACACCCTACAATGAGCAGTTCTTC
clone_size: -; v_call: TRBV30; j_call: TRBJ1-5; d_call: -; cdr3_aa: CAWSVKSNQPQHF; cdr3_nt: TGTGCCTGGAGTGTGAAAAGCAATCAGCCCCAGCATTTT
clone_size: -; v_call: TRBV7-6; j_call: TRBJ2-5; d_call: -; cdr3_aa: CASSSRGTQYF; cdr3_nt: TGTGCCAGCAGCTCCAGGGGGACCCAGTACTTC
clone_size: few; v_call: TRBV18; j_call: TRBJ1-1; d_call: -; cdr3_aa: CASSPRGGTEAFF; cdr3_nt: TGTGCCAGCTCACCGAGGGGAGGGACTGAAGCTTTCTTT
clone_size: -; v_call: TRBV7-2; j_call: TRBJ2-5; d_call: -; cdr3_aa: CASSPMRGETQYF; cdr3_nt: TGTGCCAGCAGCCCTATGAGAGGGGAGACCCAGTACTTC
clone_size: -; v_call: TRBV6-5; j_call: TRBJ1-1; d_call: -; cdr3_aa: CASKPPRGEGTEAFF; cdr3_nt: TGTGCCAGCAAGCCCCCCCGGGGGGAAGGGACTGAAGCTTTCTTT
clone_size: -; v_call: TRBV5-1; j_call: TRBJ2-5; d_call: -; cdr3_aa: CASSALGRETQYF; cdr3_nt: TGCGCCAGCAGCGCTCTGGGTCGAGAGACCCAGTACTTC
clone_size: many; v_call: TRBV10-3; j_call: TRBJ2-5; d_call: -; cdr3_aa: CASRESQTQYF; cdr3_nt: TGTGCCTCCCGGGAGAGTCAGACCCAGTACTTC
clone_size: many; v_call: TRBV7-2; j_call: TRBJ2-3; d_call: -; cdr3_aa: CASSPRDTQYF; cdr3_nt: TGTGCCAGCAGCCCCCGTGATACGCAGTATTTT